The 5 T cell receptor beta chains below were found in one sample sequenced in a study of radiotherapy plus CTLA-4 blockade in lung cancer. The protocol was immunoSEQ multiplex PCR, while the TCRdb copy is restricted to in-frame clones and leaves out a portion. The table has just under 45,000 clones, approximately 67% seen once. Specimen: peripheral blood, collected from a patient treated with radiotherapy plus ipilimumab. These receptor sequences come from a human donor with non-small cell lung cancer who had a partial response to radiotherapy plus ipilimumab.

This chain uses TRBV18 with TRBJ1-3, with 7 bases lining up with TRBD1. J was trimmed by 3 bases and V by 5 bases; bases with no gene match: 7. Looked up from germline, CDR1 is KGHSH and CDR2 is LQKENI. The CDR3 covers 15 residues. CDR3 coding DNA: TGTGCCAGCTCAATTACCGGGACAGTTGGAAACACCATATATTTT. The encoded protein is CASSITGTVGNTIYF.

About this clone itself: This CDR3 is also generated by other DNA sequences in the sample. This rearrangement joins TRBV5-1 to TRBJ1-1; 8 nucleotides match TRBD1. The CDR3 is 14 amino acids. With 3 bases clipped from V and 1 base from J, the junction kept 2 bases outside the gene matches. CDR1 SGHRS and CDR2 YFSETQ come from the germline V gene. The CDR3 loop is CASSSTGGNTEAFF. DNA for the CDR3: TGCGCCAGCAGCTCCACAGGGGGGAACACTGAAGCTTTCTTT.

This clone was counted a few times. This chain connects TRBV7-8 to TRBJ2-1, with D maybe TRBD2 (6 bases). The V gene lost 0 bases and the J gene lost 9 bases, with 12 bases spanning the gap. CDR3 size: 14 residues. From germline, CDR1 is SGHVS and CDR2 FQNEAQ. The CDR3 DNA sequence: TGTGCCAGCAGCTTAGCGGACGGGAGCGGTGAGCAGTTCTTC. Encoded protein: CASSLADGSGEQFF.

The rearrangement links TRBV7-8 to TRBJ2-7; 8 bases agree with TRBD2. This CDR3 has 21 amino acids. From germline, CDR1 is SGHVS and CDR2 FQNEAQ. V was pared by 5 bases and J by 1 base, with 25 bases of the junction left unmatched. CDR3: CASSLTPAWDRSGTTSYEQYF. DNA for the CDR3: TGTGCCAGCAGCCTCACCCCGGCGTGGGACCGTAGCGGGACCACGTCCTACGAGCAGTACTTC.

The chain recombines TRBV6-5 with TRBJ2-3; 11 bases agree with TRBD1. J lost 9 bases, V lost 6 bases, and 2 bases had no gene match. CDR1 is MNHEY, CDR2 SVGAGI, per germline. CDR3 size: 12 residues. DNA of the CDR3: TGTGCCAGCAGCAGGGACAGGGGGACGCAGTATTTT. This sequence encodes CASSRDRGTQYF.